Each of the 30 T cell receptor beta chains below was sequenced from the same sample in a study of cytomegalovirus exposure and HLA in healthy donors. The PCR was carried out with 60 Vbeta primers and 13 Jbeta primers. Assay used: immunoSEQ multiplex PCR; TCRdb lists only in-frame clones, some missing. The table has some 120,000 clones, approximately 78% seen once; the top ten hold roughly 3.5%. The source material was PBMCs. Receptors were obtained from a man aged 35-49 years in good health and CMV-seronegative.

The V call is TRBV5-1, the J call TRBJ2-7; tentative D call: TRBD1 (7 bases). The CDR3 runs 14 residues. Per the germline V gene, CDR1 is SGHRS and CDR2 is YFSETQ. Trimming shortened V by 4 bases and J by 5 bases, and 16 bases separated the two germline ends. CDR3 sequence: CASSPGGREDEQYF. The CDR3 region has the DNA TGCGCCAGCAGCCCAGGGGGAAGGGAGGACGAGCAGTACTTC.

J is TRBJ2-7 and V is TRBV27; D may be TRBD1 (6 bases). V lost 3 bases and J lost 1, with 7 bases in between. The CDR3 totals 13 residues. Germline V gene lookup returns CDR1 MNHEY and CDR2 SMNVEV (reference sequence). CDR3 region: CASSFQGSYEQYF. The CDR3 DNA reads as TGTGCCAGCAGTTTTCAGGGGTCCTACGAGCAGTACTTC.

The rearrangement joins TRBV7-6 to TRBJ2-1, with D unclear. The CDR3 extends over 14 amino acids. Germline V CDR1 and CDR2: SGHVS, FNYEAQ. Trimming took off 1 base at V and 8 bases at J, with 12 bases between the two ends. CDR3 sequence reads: CASSLVRGIDEQFF. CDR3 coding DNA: TGTGCCAGCAGCTTAGTCCGAGGAATCGATGAGCAGTTCTTC.

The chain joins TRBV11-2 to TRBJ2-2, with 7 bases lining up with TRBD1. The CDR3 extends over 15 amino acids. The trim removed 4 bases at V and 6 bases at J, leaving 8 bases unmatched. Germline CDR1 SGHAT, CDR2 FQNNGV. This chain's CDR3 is CASSSNEDRAGELFF. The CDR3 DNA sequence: TGTGCCAGCAGCTCCAACGAAGACAGGGCCGGGGAGCTGTTTTTT.

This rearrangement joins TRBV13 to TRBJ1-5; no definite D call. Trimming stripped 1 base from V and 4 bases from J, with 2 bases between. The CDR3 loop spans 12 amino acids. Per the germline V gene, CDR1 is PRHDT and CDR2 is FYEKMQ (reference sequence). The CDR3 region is CASSLANQPQHF. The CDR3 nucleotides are TGTGCCAGCAGCTTAGCAAATCAGCCCCAGCATTTT. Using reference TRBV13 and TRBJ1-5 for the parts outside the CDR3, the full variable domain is AAGVIQSPRHLIKEKRETATLKCYPIPRHDTVYWYQQGPGQDPQFLISFYEKMQSDKGSIPDRFSAQQFSDYHSELNMSSLELGDSALYFCASSLANQPQHFGDGTRLSIL.

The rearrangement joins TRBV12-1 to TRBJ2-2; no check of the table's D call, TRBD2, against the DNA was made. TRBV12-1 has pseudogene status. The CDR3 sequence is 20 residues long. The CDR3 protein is CASILPIAGTSGGTTGELFF. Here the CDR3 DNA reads TGTGCCAGCATCCTTCCGATTGCCGGGACTAGCGGGGGGACCACCGGGGAGCTGTTTTTT.

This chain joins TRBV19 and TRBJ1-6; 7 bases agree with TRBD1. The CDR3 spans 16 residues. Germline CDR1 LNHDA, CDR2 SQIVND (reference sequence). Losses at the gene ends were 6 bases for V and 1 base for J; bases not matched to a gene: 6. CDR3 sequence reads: CASRDRQGSYNSPLHF. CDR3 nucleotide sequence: TGTGCCAGTAGAGATAGACAGGGATCCTATAATTCACCCCTCCACTTT. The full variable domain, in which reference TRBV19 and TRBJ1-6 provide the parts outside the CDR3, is DGGITQSPKYLFRKEGQNVTLSCEQNLNHDAMYWYRQDPGQGLRLIYYSQIVNDFQKGDIAEGYSVSREKKESFPLTVTSAQKNPTAFYLCASRDRQGSYNSPLHFGNGTRLTVT.

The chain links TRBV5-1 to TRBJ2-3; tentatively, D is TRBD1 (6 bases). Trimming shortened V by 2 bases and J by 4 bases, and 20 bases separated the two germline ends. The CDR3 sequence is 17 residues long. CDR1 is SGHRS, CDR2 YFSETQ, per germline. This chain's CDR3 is CASSLGWGKGVADTQYF. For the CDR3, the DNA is TGCGCCAGCAGCTTAGGTTGGGGAAAGGGGGTAGCAGATACGCAGTATTTT.

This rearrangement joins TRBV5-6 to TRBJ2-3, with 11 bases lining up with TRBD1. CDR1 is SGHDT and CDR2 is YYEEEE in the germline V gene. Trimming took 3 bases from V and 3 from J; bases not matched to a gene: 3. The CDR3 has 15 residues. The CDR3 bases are TGTGCCAGCAGCTGGGGACAGGGGGGGACAGATACGCAGTATTTT. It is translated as CASSWGQGGTDTQYF. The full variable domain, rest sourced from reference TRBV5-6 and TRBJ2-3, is DAGVTQSPTHLIKTRGQQVTLRCSPKSGHDTVSWYQQALGQGPQFIFQYYEEEERQRGNFPDRFSGHQFPNYSSELNVNALLLGDSALYLCASSWGQGGTDTQYFGPGTRLTVL.

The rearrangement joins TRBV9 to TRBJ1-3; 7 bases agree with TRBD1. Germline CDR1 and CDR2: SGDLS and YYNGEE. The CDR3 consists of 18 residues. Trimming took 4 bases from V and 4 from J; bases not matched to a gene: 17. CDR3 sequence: CASSSDILEGAWGNTIYF. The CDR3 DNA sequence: TGTGCCAGCAGCTCGGATATTTTGGAGGGGGCGTGGGGAAACACCATATATTTT.

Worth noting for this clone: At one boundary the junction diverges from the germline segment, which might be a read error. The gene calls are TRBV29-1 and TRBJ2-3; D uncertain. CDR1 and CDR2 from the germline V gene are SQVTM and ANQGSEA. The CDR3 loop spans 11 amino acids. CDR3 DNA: TGCAGCGTGGGTCAGGTCGGCGCGTCACATTTT. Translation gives CSVGQVGASHF.

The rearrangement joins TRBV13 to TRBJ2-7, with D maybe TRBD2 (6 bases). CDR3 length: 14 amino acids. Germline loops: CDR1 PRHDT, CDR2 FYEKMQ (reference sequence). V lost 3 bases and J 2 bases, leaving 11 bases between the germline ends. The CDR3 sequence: CASSLRGAPYEQYF. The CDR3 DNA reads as TGTGCCAGCAGCTTGCGGGGTGCCCCCTACGAGCAGTACTTC.

The CDR3 DNA follows: TGTGCCAGTAGTATCGGGTACTTAGGGACACCCAAGAACACTGAAGCTTTCTTT. It specifies CASSIGYLGTPKNTEAFF. The V gene is TRBV19, the J gene TRBJ1-1, with a weak D call TRBD1 (6 bases). Per the germline V gene, CDR1 is LNHDA and CDR2 is SQIVND (reference sequence). V gave up 3 bases and J gave up 1 base, with 21 bases separating them. This CDR3 has 18 amino acids.

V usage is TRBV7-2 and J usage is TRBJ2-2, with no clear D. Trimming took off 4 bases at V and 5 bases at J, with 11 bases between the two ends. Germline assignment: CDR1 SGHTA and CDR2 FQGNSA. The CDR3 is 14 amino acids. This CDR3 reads CASSSTRITGELFF. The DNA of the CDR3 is TGTGCCAGCAGCTCCACTCGCATAACCGGGGAGCTGTTTTTT.

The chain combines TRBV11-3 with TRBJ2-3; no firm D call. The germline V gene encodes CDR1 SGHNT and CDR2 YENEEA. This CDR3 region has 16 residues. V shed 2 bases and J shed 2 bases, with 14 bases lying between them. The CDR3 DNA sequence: TGTGCCAGCAGCTTACATCTGAGGTTTTTCACAGATACGCAGTATTTT. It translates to CASSLHLRFFTDTQYF.

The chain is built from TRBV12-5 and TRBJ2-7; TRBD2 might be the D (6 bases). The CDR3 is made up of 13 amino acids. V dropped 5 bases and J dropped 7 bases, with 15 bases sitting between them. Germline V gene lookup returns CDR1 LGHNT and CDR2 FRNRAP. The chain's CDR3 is CASGPRVAGEQYF. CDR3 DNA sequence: TGTGCTAGTGGTCCCCGAGTGGCGGGAGAGCAGTACTTC.

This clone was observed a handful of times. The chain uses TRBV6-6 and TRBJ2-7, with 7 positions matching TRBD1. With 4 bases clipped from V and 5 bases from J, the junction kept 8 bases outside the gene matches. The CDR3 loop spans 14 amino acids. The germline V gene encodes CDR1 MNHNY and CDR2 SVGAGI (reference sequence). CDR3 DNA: TGTGCCAGCAGTTGGCCCGGGACAGCGGACGAGCAGTACTTC. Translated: CASSWPGTADEQYF.

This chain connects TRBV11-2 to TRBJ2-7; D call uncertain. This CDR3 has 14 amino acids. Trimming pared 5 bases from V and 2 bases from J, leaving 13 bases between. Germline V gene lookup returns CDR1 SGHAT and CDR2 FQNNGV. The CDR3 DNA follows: TGTGCCAGCAGCAGAAGCCCATCGCCCTACGAGCAGTACTTC. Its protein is CASSRSPSPYEQYF.

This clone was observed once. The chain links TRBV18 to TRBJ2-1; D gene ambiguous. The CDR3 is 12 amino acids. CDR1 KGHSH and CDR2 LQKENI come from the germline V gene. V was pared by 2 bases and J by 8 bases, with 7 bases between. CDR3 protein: CASSPNNHEQFF. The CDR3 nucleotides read TGTGCCAGCTCACCAAATAATCATGAGCAGTTCTTC.

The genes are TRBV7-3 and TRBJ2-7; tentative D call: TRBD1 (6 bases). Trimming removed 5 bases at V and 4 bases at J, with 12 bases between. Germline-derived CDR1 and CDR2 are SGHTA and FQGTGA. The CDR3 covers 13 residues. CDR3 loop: CASSNGQSYEQYF. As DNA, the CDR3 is TGTGCCAGCAGCAACGGACAGTCGTACGAGCAGTACTTC.

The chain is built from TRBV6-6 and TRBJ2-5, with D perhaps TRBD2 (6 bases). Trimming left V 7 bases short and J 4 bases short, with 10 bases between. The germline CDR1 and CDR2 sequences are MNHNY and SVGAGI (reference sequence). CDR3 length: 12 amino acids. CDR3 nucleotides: TGTGCCAGCAAGGGACTCCGAGAGACCCAGTACTTC. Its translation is CASKGLRETQYF.

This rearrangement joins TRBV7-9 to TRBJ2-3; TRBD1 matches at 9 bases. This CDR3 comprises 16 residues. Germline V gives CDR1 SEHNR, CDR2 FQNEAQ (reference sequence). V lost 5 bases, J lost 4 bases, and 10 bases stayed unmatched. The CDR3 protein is CASSDITGGAADTQYF. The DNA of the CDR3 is TGTGCCAGCAGCGACATCACAGGGGGCGCCGCAGATACGCAGTATTTT. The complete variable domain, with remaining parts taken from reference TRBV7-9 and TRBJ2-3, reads DTGVSQNPRHKITKRGQNVTFRCDPISEHNRLYWYRQTLGQGPEFLTYFQNEAQLEKSRLLSDRFSAERPKGSFSTLEIQRTEQGDSAMYLCASSDITGGAADTQYFGPGTRLTVL.

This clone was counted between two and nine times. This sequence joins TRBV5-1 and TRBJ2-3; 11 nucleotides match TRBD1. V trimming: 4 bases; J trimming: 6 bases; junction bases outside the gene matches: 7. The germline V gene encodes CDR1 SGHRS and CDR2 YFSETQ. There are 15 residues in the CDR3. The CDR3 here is CASSISGTGGDTQYF. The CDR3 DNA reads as TGCGCCAGCAGCATTTCCGGGACAGGGGGTGATACGCAGTATTTT.

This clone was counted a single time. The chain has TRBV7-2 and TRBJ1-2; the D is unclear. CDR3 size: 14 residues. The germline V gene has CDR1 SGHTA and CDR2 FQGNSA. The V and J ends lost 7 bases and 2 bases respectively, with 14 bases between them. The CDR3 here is CASNPSGANYGYTF. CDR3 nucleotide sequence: TGTGCCAGCAACCCTTCGGGAGCGAACTATGGCTACACCTTC.

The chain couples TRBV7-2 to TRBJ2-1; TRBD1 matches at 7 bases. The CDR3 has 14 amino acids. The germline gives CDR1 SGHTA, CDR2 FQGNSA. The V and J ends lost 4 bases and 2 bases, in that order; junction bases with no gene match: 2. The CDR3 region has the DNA TGTGCCAGCAGCTGGGACAGTACCTACAATGAGCAGTTCTTC. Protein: CASSWDSTYNEQFF.

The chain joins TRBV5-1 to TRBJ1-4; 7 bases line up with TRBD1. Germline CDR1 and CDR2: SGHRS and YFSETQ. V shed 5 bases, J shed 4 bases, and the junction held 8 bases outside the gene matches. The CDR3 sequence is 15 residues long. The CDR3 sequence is CASREDRELNEKLFF. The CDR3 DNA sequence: TGCGCCAGCAGGGAAGACAGGGAACTTAATGAAAAACTGTTTTTT.

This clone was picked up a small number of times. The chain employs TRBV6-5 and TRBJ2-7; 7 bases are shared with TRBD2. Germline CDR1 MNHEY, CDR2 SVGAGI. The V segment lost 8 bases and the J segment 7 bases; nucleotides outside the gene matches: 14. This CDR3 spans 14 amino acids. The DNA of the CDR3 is TGTGCCAGCCAATTAAAGGGACGGGAGGATGAGCAGTACTTC. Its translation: CASQLKGREDEQYF.

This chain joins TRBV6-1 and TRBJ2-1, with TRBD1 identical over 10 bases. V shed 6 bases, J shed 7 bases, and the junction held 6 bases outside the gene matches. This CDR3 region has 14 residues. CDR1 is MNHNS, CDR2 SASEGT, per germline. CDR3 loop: CASRETGGINEQFF. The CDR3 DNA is TGTGCCAGCAGGGAGACAGGGGGCATAAATGAGCAGTTCTTC.

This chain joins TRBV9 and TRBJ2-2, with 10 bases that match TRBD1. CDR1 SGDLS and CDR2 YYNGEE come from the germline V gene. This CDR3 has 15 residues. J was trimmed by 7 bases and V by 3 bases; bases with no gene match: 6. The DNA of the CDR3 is TGTGCCAGCAGCGACCGACAGGGGGCTGGCGGGGAGCTGTTTTTT. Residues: CASSDRQGAGGELFF.

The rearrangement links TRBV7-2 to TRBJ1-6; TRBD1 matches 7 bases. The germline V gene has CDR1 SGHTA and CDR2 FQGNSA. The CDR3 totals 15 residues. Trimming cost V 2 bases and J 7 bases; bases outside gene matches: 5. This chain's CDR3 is CASSLLGGLNSPLHF. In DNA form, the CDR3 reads TGTGCCAGCAGCTTATTAGGGGGCCTGAATTCACCCCTCCACTTT.